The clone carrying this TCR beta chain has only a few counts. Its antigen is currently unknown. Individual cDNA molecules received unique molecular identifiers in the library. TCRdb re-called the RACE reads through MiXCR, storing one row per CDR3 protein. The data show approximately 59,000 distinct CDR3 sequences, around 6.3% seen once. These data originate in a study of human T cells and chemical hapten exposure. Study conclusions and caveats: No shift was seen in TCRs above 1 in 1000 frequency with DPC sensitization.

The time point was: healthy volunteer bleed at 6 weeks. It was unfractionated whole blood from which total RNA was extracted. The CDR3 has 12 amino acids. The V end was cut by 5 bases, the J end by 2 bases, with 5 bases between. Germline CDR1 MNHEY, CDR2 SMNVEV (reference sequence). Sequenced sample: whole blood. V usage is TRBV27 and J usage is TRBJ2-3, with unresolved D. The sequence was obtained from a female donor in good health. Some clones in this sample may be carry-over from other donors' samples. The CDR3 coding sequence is TGTGCCAGCAGTCTGACCACAGATACGCAGTATTTT. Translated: CASSLTTDTQYF.